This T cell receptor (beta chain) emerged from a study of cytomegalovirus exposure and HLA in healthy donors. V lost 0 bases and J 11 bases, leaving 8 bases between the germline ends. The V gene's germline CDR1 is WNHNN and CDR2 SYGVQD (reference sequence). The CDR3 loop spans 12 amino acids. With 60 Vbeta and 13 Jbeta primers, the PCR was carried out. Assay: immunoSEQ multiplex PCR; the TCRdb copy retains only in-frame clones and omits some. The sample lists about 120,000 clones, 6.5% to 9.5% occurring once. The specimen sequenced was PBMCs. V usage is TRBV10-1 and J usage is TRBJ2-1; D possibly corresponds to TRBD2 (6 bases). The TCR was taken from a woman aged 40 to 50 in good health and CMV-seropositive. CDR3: CASSESGGKQFF. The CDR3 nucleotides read TGCGCCAGCAGTGAGTCGGGGGGAAAGCAGTTCTTC.